These T cell receptor beta chains were read from a single sample in a study of blood T cell repertoires in COVID-19. TCRdb's copy holds only in-frame clones and misses some; the assay was immunoSEQ multiplex PCR. The data show roughly 170,000 clones, about 74% seen once. Sequenced sample: peripheral blood. These receptors came from a woman aged 80 or over with acute or convalescent COVID-19. Each CDR3 is given with its conserved first and last residue. Fields, in order: J gene, V gene, clone size, D gene, CDR3 DNA, CDR3 protein. A D gene is named only where the DNA matches it firmly. Size is omitted from some rows. Given values are once, few, many or a class for expanded clones.

TRBJ1-3 | TRBV21-1 | . | . | TGTGCCAGCCTACAATCCCGGGAAACAAACGGAAACACCATATATTTT | CASLQSRETNGNTIYF
TRBJ1-5 | TRBV6-5 | once | . | TGTGCCAGCAGGGAGCGATTTTCTAGCAATCAGCCCCAGCATTTT | CASRERFSSNQPQHF
TRBJ1-5 | TRBV6-5 | . | . | TGTGCCAGCATTAGACAGAATAGCAATCAGCCCCAGCATTTT | CASIRQNSNQPQHF
TRBJ1-2 | TRBV28 | . | TRBD1 | TGTGCCAGCACAACGCCTGGGGGACGAAAACGGGGACAGGGACTTTCCCTTTATGGCTACACCTTC | CASTTPGGRKRGQGLSLYGYTF
TRBJ2-5 | TRBV5-1 | . | TRBD1 | TGCGCCAGCAGCAAGGGACAGGATGGGCAAGAGACCCAGTACTTC | CASSKGQDGQETQYF
TRBJ2-7 | TRBV5-1 | . | . | TGCGCCAGCAGCCCAACAGGGAACGAGCAGTACTTC | CASSPTGNEQYF
TRBJ2-7 | TRBV28 | . | TRBD2 | TGTGCCAGCACCGCGGGACTAGCGACTTACGAGCAGTACTTC | CASTAGLATYEQYF
TRBJ2-7 | TRBV11-2 | . | TRBD2 | TGTGCCAGCAGCTTAGATCGGGCTAGCGGGAACCGCGAGCAGTACTTC | CASSLDRASGNREQYF
TRBJ2-1 | TRBV5-1 | . | TRBD2 | TGCGCCAGCAGCTCGGTAGCGGGAGAGGTTGATGAGCAGTTCTTC | CASSSVAGEVDEQFF
TRBJ1-3 | TRBV28 | . | . | TGTGCCAGCACAATTACAGAAAGTGGAAACACCATATATTTT | CASTITESGNTIYF
TRBJ1-6 | TRBV30 | . | TRBD1 | TGTGCCTCCCGCCGGGACAGAAATAATTCACCCCTCCACTTT | CASRRDRNNSPLHF
TRBJ2-2 | TRBV5-1 | . | . | TGCGCCAGCAGCCCCCGGACACCCGCGAACACCGGGGAGCTGTTTTTT | CASSPRTPANTGELFF
TRBJ2-7 | TRBV7-9 | . | . | TGTGCCAGCAGCTTATTGGGCGGAGGAACCTACGAGCAGTACTTC | CASSLLGGGTYEQYF
TRBJ2-5 | TRBV28 | few | TRBD2 | TGTGCCAGCAGGCCGGGACTAGCGGTCCAAGAGACCCAGTACTTC | CASRPGLAVQETQYF
TRBJ2-1 | TRBV7-9 | . | TRBD1 | TGTGCCAGCAGCCTAACAGGGGGCCTCTACAATGAGCAGTTCTTC | CASSLTGGLYNEQFF
TRBJ1-3 | TRBV28 | . | TRBD1 | TGTGCCAGCAGCTCGACAGGGATGCCTGGAAACACCATATATTTT | CASSSTGMPGNTIYF
TRBJ2-5 | TRBV19 | . | . | TGTGCCAGTAGTATTATGGCGGGGACGGAGACCCAGTACTTC | CASSIMAGTETQYF
TRBJ1-2 | TRBV5-1 | once | TRBD1 | TGCGCCAGCAGCTACGGACAGGGGGCGCAGAACGGCTACACCTTC | CASSYGQGAQNGYTF
TRBJ2-7 | TRBV10-3 | . | TRBD2 | TGTGCCATCTCACTAGCGGGAGTCGGAGAGCAGTACTTC | CAISLAGVGEQYF
TRBJ1-2 | TRBV5-1 | . | TRBD1 | TGCGCCAGCGGGCAGGGGGCTGGTGGCTACACCTTC | CASGQGAGGYTF
TRBJ2-7 | TRBV9 | . | TRBD2 | TGTGCCAGCAGCGTAGCTAGCGGGAGCTACGGCGAGCAGTACTTC | CASSVASGSYGEQYF
TRBJ2-7 | TRBV11-3 | . | TRBD1 | TGTGCCAGCAGCGAAGGACAGGGCGGGGAGCAGTACTTC | CASSEGQGGEQYF
TRBJ2-5 | TRBV5-1 | . | . | TGCGCCAGCAGCTTGCAGGGACTGCGAGAGACCCAGTACTTC | CASSLQGLRETQYF